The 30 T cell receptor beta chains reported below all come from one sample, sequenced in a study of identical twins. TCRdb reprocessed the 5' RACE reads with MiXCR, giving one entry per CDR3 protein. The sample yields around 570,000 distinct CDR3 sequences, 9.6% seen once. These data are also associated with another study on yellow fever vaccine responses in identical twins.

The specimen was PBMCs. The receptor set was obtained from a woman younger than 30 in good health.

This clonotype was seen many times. In DNA, the CDR3 is TGTGCCATAAGGGACACAGCGAACACCGGGGAGCTGTTTTTT. Residues: CAIRDTANTGELFF. The chain links TRBV10-3 to TRBJ2-2; the D gene is possibly TRBD1 (6 bases). The CDR3 spans 14 residues. The V gene lost 9 bases and the J gene lost 0 bases, with 11 bases spanning the gap. The germline CDR1 and CDR2 sequences are ENHRY and SYGVKD.

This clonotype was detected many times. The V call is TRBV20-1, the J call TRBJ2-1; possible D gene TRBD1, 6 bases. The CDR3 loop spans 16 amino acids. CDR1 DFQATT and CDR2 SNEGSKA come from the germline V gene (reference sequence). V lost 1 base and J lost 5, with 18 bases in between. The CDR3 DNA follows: TGCAGTGCTAGAGTCCGGACAGCGCTCGGGAACAATGAGCAGTTCTTC. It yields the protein CSARVRTALGNNEQFF.

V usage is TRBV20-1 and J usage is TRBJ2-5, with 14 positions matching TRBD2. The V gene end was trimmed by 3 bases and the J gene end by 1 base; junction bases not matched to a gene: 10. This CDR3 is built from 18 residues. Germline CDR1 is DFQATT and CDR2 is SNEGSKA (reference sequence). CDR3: CSASRLAGGSAGQETQYF. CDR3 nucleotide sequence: TGCAGTGCTAGCCGACTAGCGGGGGGGTCAGCGGGCCAAGAGACCCAGTACTTC.

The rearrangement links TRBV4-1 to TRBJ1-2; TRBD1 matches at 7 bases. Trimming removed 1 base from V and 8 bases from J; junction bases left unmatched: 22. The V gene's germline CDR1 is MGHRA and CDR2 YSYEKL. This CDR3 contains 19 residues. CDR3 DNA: TGCGCCAGCAGCCAAGGGGCCACGACAGGGTTCGGCCTAGAGAGAGGCTACACCTTC. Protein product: CASSQGATTGFGLERGYTF.

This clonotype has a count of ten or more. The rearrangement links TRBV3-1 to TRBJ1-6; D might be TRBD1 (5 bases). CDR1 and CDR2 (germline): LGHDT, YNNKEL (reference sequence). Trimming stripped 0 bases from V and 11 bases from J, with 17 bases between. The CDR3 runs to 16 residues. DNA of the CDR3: TGTGCCAGCAGCCAAGAAATTTTTGTCGGGGGGGCACCCCTCCACTTT. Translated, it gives CASSQEIFVGGAPLHF.

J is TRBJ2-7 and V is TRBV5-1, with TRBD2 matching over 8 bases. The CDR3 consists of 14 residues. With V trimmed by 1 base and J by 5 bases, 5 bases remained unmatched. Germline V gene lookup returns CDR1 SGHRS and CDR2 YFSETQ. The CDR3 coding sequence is TGCGCCAGCAGCTTGCGGGAGGGCAGGAACGAGCAGTACTTC. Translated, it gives CASSLREGRNEQYF.

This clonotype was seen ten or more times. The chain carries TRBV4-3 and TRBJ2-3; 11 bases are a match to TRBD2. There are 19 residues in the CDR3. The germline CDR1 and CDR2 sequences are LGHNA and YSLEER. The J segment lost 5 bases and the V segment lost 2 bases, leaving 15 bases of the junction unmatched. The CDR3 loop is CASSQLITSGSDSRDTQYF. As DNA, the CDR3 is TGCGCCAGCAGCCAACTAATCACTAGCGGGAGTGATTCGAGAGATACGCAGTATTTT.

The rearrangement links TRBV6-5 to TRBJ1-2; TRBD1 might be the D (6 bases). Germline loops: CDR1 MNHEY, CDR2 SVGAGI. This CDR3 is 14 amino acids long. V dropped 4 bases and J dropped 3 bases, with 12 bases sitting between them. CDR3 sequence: CASSFGGADYGYTF. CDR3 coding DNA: TGTGCCAGCAGTTTTGGGGGCGCGGACTATGGCTACACCTTC.

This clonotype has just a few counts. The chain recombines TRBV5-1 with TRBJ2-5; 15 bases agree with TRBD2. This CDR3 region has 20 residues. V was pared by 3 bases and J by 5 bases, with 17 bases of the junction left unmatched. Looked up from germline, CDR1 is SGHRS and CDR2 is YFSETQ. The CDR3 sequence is CASSSAKAGLAGGPRETQYF. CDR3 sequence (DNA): TGCGCCAGCAGCTCCGCGAAGGCCGGACTAGCGGGAGGGCCGAGGGAGACCCAGTACTTC.

The CDR3 region is CATSNTSGRAETQYF. The CDR3 coding sequence is TGTGCCACCAGCAACACTAGCGGGAGGGCCGAGACCCAGTACTTC. This chain links TRBV15 with TRBJ2-5, with 13 bases identical to TRBD2. CDR1 is LNHNV, CDR2 YYDKDF, per germline (reference sequence). Trimming took 4 bases from V and 5 from J; bases not matched to a gene: 4. The CDR3 has 15 amino acids. The whole variable domain, filled in from reference TRBV15 and TRBJ2-5, reads DAMVIQNPRYQVTQFGKPVTLSCSQTLNHNVMYWYQQKSSQAPKLLFHYYDKDFNNEADTPDNFQSRRPNTSFCFLDIRSPGLGDTAMYLCATSNTSGRAETQYFGPGTRLLVL.

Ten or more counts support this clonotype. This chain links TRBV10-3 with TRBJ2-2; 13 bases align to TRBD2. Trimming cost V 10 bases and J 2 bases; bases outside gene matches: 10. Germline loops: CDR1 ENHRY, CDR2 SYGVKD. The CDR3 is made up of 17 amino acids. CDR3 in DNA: TGTGCCACCGGACTAGCGGGAGTCGGGTTAAACACCGGGGAGCTGTTTTTT. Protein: CATGLAGVGLNTGELFF.

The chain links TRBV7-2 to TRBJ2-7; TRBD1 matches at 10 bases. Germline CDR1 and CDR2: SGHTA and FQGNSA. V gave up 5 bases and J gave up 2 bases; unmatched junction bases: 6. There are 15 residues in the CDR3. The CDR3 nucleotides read TGTGCCAGCAGCCGACCGGGACAGGGGACCTACGAGCAGTACTTC. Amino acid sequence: CASSRPGQGTYEQYF.

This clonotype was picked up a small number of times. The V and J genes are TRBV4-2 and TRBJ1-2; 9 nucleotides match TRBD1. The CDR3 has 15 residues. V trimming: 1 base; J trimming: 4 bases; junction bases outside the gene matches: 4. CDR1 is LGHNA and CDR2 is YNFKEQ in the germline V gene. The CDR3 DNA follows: TGTGCCAGCAGCCAAGGGACAGGGGCCCTCTATGGCTACACCTTC. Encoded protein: CASSQGTGALYGYTF.

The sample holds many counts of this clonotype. Here the CDR3 reads CASSYLAENQETQYF. DNA for the CDR3: TGTGCCAGCAGTTATCTAGCGGAGAACCAAGAGACCCAGTACTTC. The chain has TRBV6-2 or TRBV6-3 and TRBJ2-5; TRBD2 matches 7 bases. CDR3 length: 15 residues. Trimming cost V 3 bases and J 0 bases; bases outside gene matches: 4. CDR1 is MNHEY and CDR2 is SVGEGT in the germline V gene.

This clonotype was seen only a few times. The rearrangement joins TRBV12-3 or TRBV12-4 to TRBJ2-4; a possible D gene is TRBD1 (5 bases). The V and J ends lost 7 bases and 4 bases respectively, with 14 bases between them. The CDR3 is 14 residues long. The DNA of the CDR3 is TGTGCCAGCACCAAAACAGGAGAGAAAAACATTCAGTACTTC. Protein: CASTKTGEKNIQYF.

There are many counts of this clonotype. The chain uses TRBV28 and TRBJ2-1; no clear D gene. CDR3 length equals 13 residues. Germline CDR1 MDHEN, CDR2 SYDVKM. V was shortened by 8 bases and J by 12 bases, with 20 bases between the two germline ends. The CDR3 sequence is CASAATSPSGQFF. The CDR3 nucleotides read TGTGCCAGCGCCGCCACGTCTCCTTCTGGGCAGTTCTTC.

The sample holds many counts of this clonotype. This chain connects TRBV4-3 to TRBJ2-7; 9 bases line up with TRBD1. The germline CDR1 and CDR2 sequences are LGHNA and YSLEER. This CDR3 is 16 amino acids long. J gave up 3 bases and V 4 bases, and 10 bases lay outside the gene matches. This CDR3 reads CASSLRDRDFYYEQYF. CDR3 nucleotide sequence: TGCGCCAGCAGCCTCAGGGACAGGGATTTCTACTACGAGCAGTACTTC.

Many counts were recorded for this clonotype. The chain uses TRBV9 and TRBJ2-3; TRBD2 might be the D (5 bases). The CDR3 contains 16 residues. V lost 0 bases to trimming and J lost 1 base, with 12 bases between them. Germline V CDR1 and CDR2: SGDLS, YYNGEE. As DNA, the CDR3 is TGTGCCAGCAGCGTAGTCTCCGGGGTGGGCACAGATACGCAGTATTTT. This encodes CASSVVSGVGTDTQYF.

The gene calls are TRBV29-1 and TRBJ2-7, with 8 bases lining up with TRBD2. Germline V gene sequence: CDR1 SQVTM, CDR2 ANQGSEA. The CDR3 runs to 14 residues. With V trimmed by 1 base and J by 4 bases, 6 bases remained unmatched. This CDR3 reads CSVEGGGRGYEQYF. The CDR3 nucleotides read TGCAGCGTTGAAGGCGGGGGGCGAGGATACGAGCAGTACTTC.

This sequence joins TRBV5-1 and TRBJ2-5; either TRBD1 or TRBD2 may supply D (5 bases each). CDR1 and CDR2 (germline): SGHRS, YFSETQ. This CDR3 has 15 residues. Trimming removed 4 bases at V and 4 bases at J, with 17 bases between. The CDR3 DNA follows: TGCGCCAGCAGCCCGGGACCGGGCGCGGTAGAGACCCAGTACTTC. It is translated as CASSPGPGAVETQYF.

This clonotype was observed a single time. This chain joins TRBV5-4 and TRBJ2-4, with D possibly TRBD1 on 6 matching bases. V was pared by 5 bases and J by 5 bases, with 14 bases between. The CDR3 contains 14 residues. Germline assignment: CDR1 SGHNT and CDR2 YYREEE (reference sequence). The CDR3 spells CASSSTGLENIQYF. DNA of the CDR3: TGTGCCAGCAGTTCAACAGGGCTGGAAAACATTCAGTACTTC. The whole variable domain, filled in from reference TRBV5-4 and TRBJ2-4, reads ETGVTQSPTHLIKTRGQQVTLRCSSQSGHNTVSWYQQALGQGPQFIFQYYREEENGRGNFPPRFSGLQFPNYSSELNVNALELDDSALYLCASSSTGLENIQYFGAGTRLSVL.

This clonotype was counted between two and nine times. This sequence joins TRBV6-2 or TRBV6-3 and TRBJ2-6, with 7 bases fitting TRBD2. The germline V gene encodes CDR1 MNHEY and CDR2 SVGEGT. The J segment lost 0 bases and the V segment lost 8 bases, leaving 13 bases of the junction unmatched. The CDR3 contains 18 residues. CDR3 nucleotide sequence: TGTGCCAGCCGCTTCTGGCGGGAGTTTAACTCTGGGGCCAACGTCCTGACTTTC. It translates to CASRFWREFNSGANVLTF.

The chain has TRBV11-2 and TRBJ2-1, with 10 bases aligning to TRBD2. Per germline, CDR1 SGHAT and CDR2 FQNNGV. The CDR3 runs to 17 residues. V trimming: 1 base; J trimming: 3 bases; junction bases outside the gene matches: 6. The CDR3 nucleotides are TGTGCCAGCAGCTTAGCCCCTAGCGGGGGTGACTACAATGAGCAGTTCTTC. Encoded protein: CASSLAPSGGDYNEQFF. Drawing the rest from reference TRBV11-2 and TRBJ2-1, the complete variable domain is EAGVAQSPRYKIIEKRQSVAFWCNPISGHATLYWYQQILGQGPKLLIQFQNNGVVDDSQLPKDRFSAERLKGVDSTLKIQPAKLEDSAVYLCASSLAPSGGDYNEQFFGPGTRLTVL.

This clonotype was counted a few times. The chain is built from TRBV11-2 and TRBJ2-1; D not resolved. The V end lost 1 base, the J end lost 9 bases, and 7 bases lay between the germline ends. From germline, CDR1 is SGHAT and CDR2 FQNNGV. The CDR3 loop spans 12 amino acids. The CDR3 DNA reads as TGTGCCAGCAGCTTAGGTTCTAGTGAGCAGTTCTTC. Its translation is CASSLGSSEQFF.

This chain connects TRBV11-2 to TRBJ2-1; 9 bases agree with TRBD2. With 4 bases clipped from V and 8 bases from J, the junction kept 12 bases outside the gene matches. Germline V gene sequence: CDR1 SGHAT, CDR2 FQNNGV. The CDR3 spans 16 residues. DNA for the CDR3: TGTGCCAGCAGCTCCCTTGGGGTAGCGGGAGACCATGAGCAGTTCTTC. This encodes CASSSLGVAGDHEQFF.

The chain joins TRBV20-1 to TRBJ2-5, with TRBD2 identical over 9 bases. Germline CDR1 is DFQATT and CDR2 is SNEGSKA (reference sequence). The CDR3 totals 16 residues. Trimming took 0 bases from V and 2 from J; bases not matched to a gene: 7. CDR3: CSARDPGLAVQETQYF. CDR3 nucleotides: TGCAGTGCTAGAGATCCGGGACTAGCAGTACAAGAGACCCAGTACTTC.

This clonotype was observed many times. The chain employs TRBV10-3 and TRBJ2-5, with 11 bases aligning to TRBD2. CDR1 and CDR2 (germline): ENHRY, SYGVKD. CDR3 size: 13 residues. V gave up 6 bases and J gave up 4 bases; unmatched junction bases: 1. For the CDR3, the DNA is TGTGCCATCAGGGGGACTAGCGGAGAGACCCAGTACTTC. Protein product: CAIRGTSGETQYF.

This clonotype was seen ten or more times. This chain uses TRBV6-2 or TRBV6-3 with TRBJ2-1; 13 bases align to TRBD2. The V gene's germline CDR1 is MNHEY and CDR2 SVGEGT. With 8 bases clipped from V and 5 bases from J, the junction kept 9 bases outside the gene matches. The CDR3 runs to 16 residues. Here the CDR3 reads CASRTTSGRLDNEQFF. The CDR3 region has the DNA TGTGCCAGCCGGACGACTAGCGGGAGGCTAGACAATGAGCAGTTCTTC.

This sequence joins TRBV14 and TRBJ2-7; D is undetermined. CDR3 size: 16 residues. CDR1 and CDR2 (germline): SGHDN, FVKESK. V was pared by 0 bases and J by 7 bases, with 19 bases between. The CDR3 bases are TGTGCCAGCAGCCAAGAATCCTCGACTTATCTACTAGAGCAGTACTTC. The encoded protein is CASSQESSTYLLEQYF. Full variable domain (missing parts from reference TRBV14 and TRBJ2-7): EAGVTQFPSHSVIEKGQTVTLRCDPISGHDNLYWYRRVMGKEIKFLLHFVKESKQDESGMPNNRFLAERTGGTYSTLKVQPAELEDSGVYFCASSQESSTYLLEQYFGPGTRLTVT.

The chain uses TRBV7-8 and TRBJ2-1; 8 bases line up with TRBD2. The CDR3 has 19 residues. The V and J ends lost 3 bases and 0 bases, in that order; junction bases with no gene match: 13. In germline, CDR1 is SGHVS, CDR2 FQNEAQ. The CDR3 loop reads CASSFRTILADYSYNEQFF. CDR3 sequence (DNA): TGTGCCAGCAGCTTTAGGACGATACTAGCGGATTACTCCTACAATGAGCAGTTCTTC.